This T cell receptor (beta chain) derives from a study of beta chain features in type 1 diabetes. Study-wide background: The study found patients and healthy donors alike in age, gender and cell yields.

Germline V gene lookup returns CDR1 SGHAT and CDR2 FQNNGV. There are 15 residues in the CDR3. The ends were cut back, 2 bases at V and 5 bases at J, with 14 bases in the middle. Heparinised blood was drawn once per donor, averaging around 120 mL. The whole isolated RNA underwent reverse transcription, so sequencing captured expressed TCRB transcripts. Sequencing was performed with immunoSEQ multiplex PCR; in TCRdb, only in-frame clones are kept and a portion is missing. The table has around 300,000 clones, approximately 15% seen once. The chain employs TRBV11-2 and TRBJ2-3; D possibly corresponds to TRBD1 (6 bases). Sequencing was performed on central memory CD4+ T cells from blood. This clonotype originated in a man aged 25 to 40 in good health. CDR3 sequence reads: CASSLYAQGLDTQYF. Here the CDR3 DNA reads TGTGCCAGCAGCTTATACGCTCAGGGGCTAGATACGCAGTATTTT.